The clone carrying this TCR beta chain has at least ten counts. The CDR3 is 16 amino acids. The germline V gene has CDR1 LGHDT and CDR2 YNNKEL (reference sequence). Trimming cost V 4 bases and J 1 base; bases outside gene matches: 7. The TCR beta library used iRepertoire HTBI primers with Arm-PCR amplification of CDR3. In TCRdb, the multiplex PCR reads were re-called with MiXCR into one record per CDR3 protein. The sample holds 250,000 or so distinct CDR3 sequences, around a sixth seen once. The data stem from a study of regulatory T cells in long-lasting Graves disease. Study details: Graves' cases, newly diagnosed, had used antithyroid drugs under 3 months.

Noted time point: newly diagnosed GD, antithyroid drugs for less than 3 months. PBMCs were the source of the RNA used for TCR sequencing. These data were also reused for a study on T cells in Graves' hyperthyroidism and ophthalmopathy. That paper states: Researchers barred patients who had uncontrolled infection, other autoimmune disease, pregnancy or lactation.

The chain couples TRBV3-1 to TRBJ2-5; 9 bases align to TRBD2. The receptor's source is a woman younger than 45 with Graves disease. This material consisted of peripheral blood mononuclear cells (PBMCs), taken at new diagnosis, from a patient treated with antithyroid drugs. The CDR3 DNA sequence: TGTGCCAGCAGCCCCTATCTAGCGGGATTCCAAGAGACCCAGTACTTC. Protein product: CASSPYLAGFQETQYF.